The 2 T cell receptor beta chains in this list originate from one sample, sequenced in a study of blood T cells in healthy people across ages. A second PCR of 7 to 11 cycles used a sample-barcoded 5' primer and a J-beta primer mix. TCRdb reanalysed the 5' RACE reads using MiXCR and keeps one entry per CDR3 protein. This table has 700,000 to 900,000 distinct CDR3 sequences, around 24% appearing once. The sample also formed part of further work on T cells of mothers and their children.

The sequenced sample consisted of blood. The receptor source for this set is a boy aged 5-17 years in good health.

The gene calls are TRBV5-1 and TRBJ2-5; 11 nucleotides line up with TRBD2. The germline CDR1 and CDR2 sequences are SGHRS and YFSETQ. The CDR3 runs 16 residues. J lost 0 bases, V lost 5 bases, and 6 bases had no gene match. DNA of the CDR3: TGCGCCAGCAGTGGCGGACTAGCGGGTTACCAAGAGACCCAGTACTTC. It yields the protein CASSGGLAGYQETQYF.

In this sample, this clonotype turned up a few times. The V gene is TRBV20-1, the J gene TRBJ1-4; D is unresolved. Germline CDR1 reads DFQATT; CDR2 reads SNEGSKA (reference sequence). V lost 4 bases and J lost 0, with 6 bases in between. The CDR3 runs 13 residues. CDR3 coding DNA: TGCAGTGCTAATCCGGCAACTAATGAAAAACTGTTTTTT. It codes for CSANPATNEKLFF.